Sequencing of this TCR beta chain was carried out in a study of shared clonotypes between healthy human individuals. This CDR3 has 15 amino acids. Germline V gene lookup returns CDR1 ENHRY and CDR2 SYGVKD. With 3 bases clipped from V and 2 bases from J, the junction kept 4 bases outside the gene matches. This table comes from immunoSEQ multiplex PCR, and its TCRdb copy is limited to in-frame clones, with some not included. This table has some 1 million clones, approximately 68% appearing once. The source is a young man in good health. The rearrangement uses TRBV10-3 and TRBJ2-3; 8 bases align to TRBD2. The sequencing input was memory CD4+ T cells sorted from blood. Subset specified: CD45RA-negative fraction. The CDR3 DNA reads TGTGCCATCAGTGACGGGAGGGCTGCCACAGATACGCAGTATTTT. This codes for CAISDGRAATDTQYF.